This T cell receptor beta chain came from a study of T cell responses to AZD1222 COVID-19 vaccine. Libraries were prepared by immunoSEQ multiplex PCR; TCRdb keeps only in-frame clonotypes and omits some of them. The sample has roughly 97,000 clones, about 87% seen once; the top ten hold around 8.7%. Germline V gene data show CDR1 as MNHEY and CDR2 as SVGAGI. CDR3 length equals 15 residues. Between the trimmed V and J ends, which lost 2 bases and 0 bases, there was a span of 11 bases. The receptor comes from an adult in good health. This chain joins TRBV6-5 and TRBJ2-7; the D gene is possibly TRBD1 (6 bases). The material was peripheral blood, obtained on day 0 of AZD1222 vaccination. CDR3 nucleotides: TGTGCCAGCAGTTACGTCTGGGGGCGCTCCTACGAGCAGTACTTC. It is translated as CASSYVWGRSYEQYF.